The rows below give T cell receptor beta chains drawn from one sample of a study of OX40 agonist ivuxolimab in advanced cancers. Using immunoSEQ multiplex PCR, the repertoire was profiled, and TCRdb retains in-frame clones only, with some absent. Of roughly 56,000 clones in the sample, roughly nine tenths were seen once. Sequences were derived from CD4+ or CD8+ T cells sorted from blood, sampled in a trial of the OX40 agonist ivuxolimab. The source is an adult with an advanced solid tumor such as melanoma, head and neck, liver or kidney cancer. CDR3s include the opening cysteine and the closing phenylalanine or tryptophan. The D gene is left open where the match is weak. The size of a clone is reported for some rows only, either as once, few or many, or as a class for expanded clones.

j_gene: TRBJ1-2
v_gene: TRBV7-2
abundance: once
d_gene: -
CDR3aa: CASSFRAGGYTF
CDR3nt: TGTGCCAGCAGCTTCCGGGCTGGAGGCTACACCTTC

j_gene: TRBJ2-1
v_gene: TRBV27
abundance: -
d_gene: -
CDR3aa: CASSLSSYNEQFF
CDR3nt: TGTGCCAGCAGTTTATCTTCATACAATGAGCAGTTCTTC

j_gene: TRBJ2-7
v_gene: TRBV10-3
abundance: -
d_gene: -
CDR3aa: CAISSGPRTYEQYF
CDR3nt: TGTGCCATCAGTTCCGGGCCGAGAACCTACGAGCAGTACTTC

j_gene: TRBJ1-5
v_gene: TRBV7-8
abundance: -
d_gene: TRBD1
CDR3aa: CASSLDRGQPQHF
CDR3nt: TGTGCCAGCAGCTTAGACAGGGGGCAGCCCCAGCATTTT

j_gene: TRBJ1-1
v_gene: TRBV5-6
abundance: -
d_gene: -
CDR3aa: CASSLFRGQRNTEAFF
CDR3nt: TGTGCCAGCAGCTTGTTCCGTGGACAACGGAACACTGAAGCTTTCTTT

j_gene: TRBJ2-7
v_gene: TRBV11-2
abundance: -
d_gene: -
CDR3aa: CASSLERGAAYEQYF
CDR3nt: TGTGCCAGCAGCTTAGAGAGGGGGGCGGCCTACGAGCAGTACTTC

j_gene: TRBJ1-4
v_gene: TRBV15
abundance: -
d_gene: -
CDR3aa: CATSRPSSPATNEKLFF
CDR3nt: TGTGCCACCAGCAGACCAAGTTCCCCGGCAACTAATGAAAAACTGTTTTTT

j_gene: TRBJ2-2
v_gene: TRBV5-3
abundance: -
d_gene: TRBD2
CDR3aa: CARSLAGERETTGELFF
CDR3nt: TGTGCCAGAAGCTTGGCCGGGGAGCGGGAGACCACCGGGGAGCTGTTTTTT

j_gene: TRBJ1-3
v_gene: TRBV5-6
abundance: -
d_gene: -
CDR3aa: CASSPQGNEVGNTIYF
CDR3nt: TGTGCCAGCAGCCCCCAGGGGAATGAAGTTGGAAACACCATATATTTT

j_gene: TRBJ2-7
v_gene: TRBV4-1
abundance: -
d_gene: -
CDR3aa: CASSQRDFGSYSYEQYF
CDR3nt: TGCGCCAGCAGCCAACGGGACTTCGGGTCCTACTCCTACGAGCAGTACTTC

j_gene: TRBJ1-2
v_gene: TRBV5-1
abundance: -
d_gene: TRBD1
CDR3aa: CASSAQGRGYTF
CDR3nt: TGCGCCAGCAGCGCACAGGGGAGAGGCTACACCTTC

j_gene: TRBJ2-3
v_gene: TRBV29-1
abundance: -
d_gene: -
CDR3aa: CSADLGTLDTQYF
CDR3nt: TGCAGCGCCGACCTAGGGACCCTAGATACGCAGTATTTT

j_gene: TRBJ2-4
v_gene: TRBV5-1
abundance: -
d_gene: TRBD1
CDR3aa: CASSKGGTAKNIQYF
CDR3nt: TGCGCCAGCAGCAAAGGGGGCACGGCCAAAAACATTCAGTACTTC

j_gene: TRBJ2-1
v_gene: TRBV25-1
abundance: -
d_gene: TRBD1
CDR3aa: CASSDSGTGSSNEQFF
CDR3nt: TGTGCCAGCAGTGACTCCGGGACAGGGAGCAGCAATGAGCAGTTCTTC

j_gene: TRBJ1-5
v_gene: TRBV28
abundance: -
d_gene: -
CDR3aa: CASSVRTFRSNQPQHF
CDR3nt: TGTGCCAGCAGTGTTCGGACATTCAGAAGCAATCAGCCCCAGCATTTT

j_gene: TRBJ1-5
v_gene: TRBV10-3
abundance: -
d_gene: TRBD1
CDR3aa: CAISRQGEQPQHF
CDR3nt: TGTGCCATCTCCCGACAGGGCGAACAGCCCCAGCATTTT

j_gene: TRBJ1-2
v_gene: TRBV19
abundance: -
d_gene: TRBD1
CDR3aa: CASSTSQGGPYGYTF
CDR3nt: TGTGCCAGTAGTACCTCACAGGGGGGGCCCTATGGCTACACCTTC

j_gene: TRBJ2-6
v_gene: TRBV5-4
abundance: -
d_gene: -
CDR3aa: CASSFKSGANVLTF
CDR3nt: TGTGCCAGCAGCTTCAAGTCTGGGGCCAACGTCCTGACTTTC

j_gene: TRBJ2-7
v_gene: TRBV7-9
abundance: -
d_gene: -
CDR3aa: CASSLAIGRLDF
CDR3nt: TGTGCCAGCAGCCTAGCCATCGGACGCCTGGACTTC

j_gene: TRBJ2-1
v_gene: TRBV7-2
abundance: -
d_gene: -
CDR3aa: CASSPGGRNNEQFF
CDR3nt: TGTGCCAGCAGTCCCGGGGGCCGAAACAATGAGCAGTTCTTC

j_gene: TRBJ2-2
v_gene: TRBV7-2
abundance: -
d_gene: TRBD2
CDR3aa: CASSLALGSGSTGELFF
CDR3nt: TGTGCCAGCAGCTTAGCGCTAGGTAGCGGGAGTACCGGGGAGCTGTTTTTT

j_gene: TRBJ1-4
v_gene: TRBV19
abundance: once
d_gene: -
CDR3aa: CASSVAGTTNEKLFF
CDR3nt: TGTGCCAGTTCTGTAGCAGGGACCACTAATGAAAAACTGTTTTTT

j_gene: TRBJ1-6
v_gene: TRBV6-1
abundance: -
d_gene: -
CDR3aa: CASSPEGHGSPLHF
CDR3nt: TGTGCCAGCAGCCCGGAGGGGCACGGTTCACCCCTCCACTTT

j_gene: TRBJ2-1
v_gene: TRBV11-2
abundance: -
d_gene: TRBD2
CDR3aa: CASSPQRGYYNEQFF
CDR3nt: TGTGCCAGCAGCCCTCAGCGGGGTTACTACAATGAGCAGTTCTTC

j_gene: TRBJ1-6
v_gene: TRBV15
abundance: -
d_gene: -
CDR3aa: CATSRDRRGTPLHF
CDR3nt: TGTGCCACCAGCAGAGATCGTCGGGGGACACCCCTCCACTTT

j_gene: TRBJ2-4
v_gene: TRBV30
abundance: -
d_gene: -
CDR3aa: CAWSVFAGSKNIQYF
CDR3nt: TGTGCCTGGAGTGTATTCGCAGGGTCCAAAAACATTCAGTACTTC

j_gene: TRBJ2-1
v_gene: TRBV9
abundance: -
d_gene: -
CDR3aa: CASSVDRFYNEQFF
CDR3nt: TGTGCCAGCAGCGTCGACAGGTTTTACAATGAGCAGTTCTTC

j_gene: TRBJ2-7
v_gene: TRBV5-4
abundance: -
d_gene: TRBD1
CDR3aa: CASSFFGQGTYEQYF
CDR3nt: TGTGCCAGCAGCTTCTTCGGACAGGGGACCTACGAGCAGTACTTC

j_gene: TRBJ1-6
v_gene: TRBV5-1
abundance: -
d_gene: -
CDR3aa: CASRGSENSPLHF
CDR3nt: TGCGCCAGCAGGGGCAGTGAGAATTCACCCCTCCACTTT

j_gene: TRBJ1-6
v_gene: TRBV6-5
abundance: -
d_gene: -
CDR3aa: CASTKGLYNSPLHF
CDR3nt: TGTGCCAGCACAAAGGGTCTCTATAATTCACCCCTCCACTTT

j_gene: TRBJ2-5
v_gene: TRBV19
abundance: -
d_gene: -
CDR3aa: CASSRGPQETQYF
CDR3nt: TGTGCCAGTAGTAGAGGGCCCCAAGAGACCCAGTACTTC

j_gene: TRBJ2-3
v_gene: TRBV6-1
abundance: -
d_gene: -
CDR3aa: CASSEAAWGGGTDTQYF
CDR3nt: TGTGCCAGCAGTGAAGCGGCTTGGGGGGGCGGCACAGATACGCAGTATTTT

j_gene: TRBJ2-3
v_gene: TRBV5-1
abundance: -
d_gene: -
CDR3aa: CASSPGGRTDTQYF
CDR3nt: TGCGCCAGCAGCCCTGGAGGGAGGACAGATACGCAGTATTTT

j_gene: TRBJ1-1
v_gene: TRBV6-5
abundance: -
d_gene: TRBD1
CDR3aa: CASKMTGVGTEAFF
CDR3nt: TGTGCCAGCAAGATGACAGGGGTGGGCACTGAAGCTTTCTTT

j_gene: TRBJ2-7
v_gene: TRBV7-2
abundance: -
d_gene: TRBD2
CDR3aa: CASSPAGTSTEQYF
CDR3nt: TGTGCCAGCAGCCCAGCCGGGACTAGCACCGAGCAGTACTTC

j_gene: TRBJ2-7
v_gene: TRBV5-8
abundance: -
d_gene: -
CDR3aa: CASSLIKTGFDVDEQYF
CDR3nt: TGTGCCAGCAGCTTGATCAAAACAGGGTTTGATGTAGACGAGCAGTACTTC

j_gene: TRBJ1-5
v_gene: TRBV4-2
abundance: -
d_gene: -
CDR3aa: CASSSGGLGQPQHF
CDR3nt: TGTGCCAGCAGCTCCGGGGGCTTAGGGCAGCCCCAGCATTTT

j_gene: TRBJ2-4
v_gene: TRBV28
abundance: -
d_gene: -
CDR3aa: CASSPSDRFKNIQYF
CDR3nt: TGTGCCAGCAGTCCCTCTGACCGATTCAAAAACATTCAGTACTTC

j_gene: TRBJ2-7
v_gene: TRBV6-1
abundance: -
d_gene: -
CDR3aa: CASSSDSLYEQYF
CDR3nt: TGTGCCAGCAGCTCGGACAGCCTCTACGAGCAGTACTTC

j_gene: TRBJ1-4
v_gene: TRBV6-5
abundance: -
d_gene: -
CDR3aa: CASSPGHSLNEKLFF
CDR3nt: TGTGCCAGCAGTCCCGGACACAGCCTAAATGAAAAACTGTTTTTT

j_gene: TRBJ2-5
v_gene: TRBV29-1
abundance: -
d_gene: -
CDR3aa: CSGGPNQETQYF
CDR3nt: TGCAGCGGCGGACCGAACCAAGAGACCCAGTACTTC

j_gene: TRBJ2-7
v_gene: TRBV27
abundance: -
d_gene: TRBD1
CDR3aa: CASSSQGVGREQYF
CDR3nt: TGTGCCAGCAGTTCCCAGGGGGTGGGTAGAGAGCAGTACTTC

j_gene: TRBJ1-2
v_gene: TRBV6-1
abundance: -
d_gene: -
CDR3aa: CASSAGPGGYTF
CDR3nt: TGTGCCAGCAGTGCAGGGCCTGGTGGCTACACCTTC

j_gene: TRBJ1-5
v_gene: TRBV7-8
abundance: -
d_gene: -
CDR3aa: CASSLEGKRAQHF
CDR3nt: TGTGCCAGCAGCCTCGAGGGGAAACGGGCCCAGCATTTT

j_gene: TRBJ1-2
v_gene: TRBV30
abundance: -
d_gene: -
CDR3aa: CAWSARQSSGRYTF
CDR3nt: TGTGCCTGGAGTGCGAGACAGTCCTCGGGGCGCTACACCTTC

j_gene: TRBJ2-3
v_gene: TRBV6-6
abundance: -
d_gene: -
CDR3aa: CASRTWGADTQYF
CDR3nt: TGTGCCAGCAGAACCTGGGGCGCAGATACGCAGTATTTT

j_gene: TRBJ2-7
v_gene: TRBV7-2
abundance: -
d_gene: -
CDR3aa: CASSLKSGRTLEQYF
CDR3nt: TGTGCCAGCAGCTTAAAGTCAGGCAGAACTCTCGAGCAGTACTTC

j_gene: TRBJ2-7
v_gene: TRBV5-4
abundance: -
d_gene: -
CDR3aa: CASSLMMSAAYEQYF
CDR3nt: TGTGCCAGCAGCTTGATGATGTCGGCGGCCTACGAGCAGTACTTC

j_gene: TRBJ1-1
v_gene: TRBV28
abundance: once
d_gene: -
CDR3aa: CASSSVDPWGKTEAFF
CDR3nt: TGTGCCAGCAGTTCGGTCGATCCCTGGGGGAAAACTGAAGCTTTCTTT

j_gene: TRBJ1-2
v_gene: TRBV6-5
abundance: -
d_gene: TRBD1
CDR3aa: CASSSSPGQGNYGYTF
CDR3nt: TGTGCCAGCAGTTCGAGCCCGGGACAGGGTAACTATGGCTACACCTTC

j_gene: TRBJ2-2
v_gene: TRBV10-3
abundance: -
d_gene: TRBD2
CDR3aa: CAMAGENTGELFF
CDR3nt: TGTGCCATGGCGGGAGAAAACACCGGGGAGCTGTTTTTT

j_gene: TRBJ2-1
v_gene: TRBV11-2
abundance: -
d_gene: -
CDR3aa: CASSLVGGYNEQFF
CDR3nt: TGTGCCAGCAGCTTAGTAGGGGGTTACAATGAGCAGTTCTTC

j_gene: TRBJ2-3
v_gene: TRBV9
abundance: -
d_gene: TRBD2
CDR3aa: CASSVGERGGVDTQYF
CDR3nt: TGTGCCAGCAGCGTAGGCGAGCGGGGGGGCGTAGATACGCAGTATTTT

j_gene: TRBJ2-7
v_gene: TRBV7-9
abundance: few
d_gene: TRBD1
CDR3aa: CASSEGQGYYEQYF
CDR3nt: TGTGCCAGCAGCGAGGGACAGGGATACTACGAGCAGTACTTC

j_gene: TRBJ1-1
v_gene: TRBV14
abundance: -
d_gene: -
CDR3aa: CASSQSGEVTEAFF
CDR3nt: TGTGCCAGCAGCCAGTCTGGGGAGGTCACTGAAGCTTTCTTT

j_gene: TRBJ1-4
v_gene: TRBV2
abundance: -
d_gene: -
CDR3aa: CASRADEATNEKLFF
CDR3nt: TGTGCCAGCAGGGCAGACGAGGCAACTAATGAAAAACTGTTTTTT

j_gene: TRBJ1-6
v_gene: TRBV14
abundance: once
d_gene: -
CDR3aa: CASSPRYIGNSPLHF
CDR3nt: TGTGCCAGCAGCCCAAGATATATAGGAAATTCACCCCTCCACTTT

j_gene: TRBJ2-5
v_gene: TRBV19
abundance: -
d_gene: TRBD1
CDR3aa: CASSIGTVKETQYF
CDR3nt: TGTGCCAGTAGTATCGGGACAGTCAAAGAGACCCAGTACTTC

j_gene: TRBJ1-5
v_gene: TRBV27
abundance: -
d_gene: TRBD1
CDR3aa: CASSFPIGTVDQPQHF
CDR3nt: TGTGCCAGCAGTTTCCCTATCGGGACAGTCGATCAGCCCCAGCATTTT

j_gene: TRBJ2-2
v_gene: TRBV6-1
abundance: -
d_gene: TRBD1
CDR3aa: CASSETGVGNTGELFF
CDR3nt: TGTGCCAGCAGTGAAACAGGGGTCGGGAACACCGGGGAGCTGTTTTTT